This T cell receptor beta chain was sequenced for a study of cytomegalovirus exposure and HLA in healthy donors. Points from the study as a whole: Of the V segments, some could not be distinguished, including TRBV6-2 and TRBV6-3, and were excluded. Many donors carried some public TCRs, although rarity characterized most TCR sequences.

Germline assignment: CDR1 LNHNV and CDR2 YYDKDF (reference sequence). This CDR3 contains 14 residues. J lost 6 bases, V lost 4 bases, and 3 bases had no gene match. Both 60 Vbeta primers and 13 Jbeta primers went into the PCR. TCRdb keeps only in-frame clones here, not all; method: immunoSEQ multiplex PCR. The table shows about 160,000 clones, with around 77% occurring only once. Concerning this clone: Its antigen is still unknown.

This TCR was recovered from a man between 50 and 59 years old in good health and CMV-seropositive. The source material was PBMCs. V and J are TRBV15 and TRBJ2-6; 7 bases line up with TRBD1. CDR3 in DNA: TGTGCCACCAGCACAGACAGGGCGGCCAACGTCCTGACTTTC. It encodes CATSTDRAANVLTF.